These T cell receptor beta chains were read from a single sample in a study of follicular helper T cells after annual influenza vaccination. The data were produced by immunoSEQ multiplex PCR, yet TCRdb's version contains in-frame clones alone and is incomplete. The profile shows roughly 4,200 clones, roughly 86% of them singletons. The sequences come from CXCR5+ CD38- circulating T follicular helper cells from blood, collected 7 days after influenza vaccination. These receptors originate from an adult who received the influenza vaccine. CDR3s include the opening cysteine and the closing phenylalanine or tryptophan. Each record gives: V gene, D gene, J gene, clone size, CDR3 protein, CDR3 DNA. D genes are given only for firm matches. A clone size is listed for some rows: how often the clone was seen (once, few, many), or a class if it is expanded.

>TRBV9|NA|TRBJ2-2|once
CASSPQSSGELFF
TGTGCCAGCAGCCCACAGAGTTCCGGGGAGCTGTTTTTT
>TRBV6-1|NA|TRBJ2-5|once
CASSEQGTDEETQYF
TGTGCCAGCAGTGAGCAGGGGACGGATGAGGAGACCCAGTACTTC
>TRBV28|TRBD1|TRBJ1-2|once
CASTLPDRDSLGYTF
TGTGCCAGCACCCTCCCGGACAGGGACTCGCTCGGCTACACCTTC
>TRBV5-4|NA|TRBJ1-3|once
CASSMRGADTIYF
TGTGCCAGCAGCATGCGGGGGGCGGACACCATATATTTT
>TRBV5-4|NA|TRBJ1-2|once
CASSLGGSYGYTF
TGTGCCAGCAGCTTGGGGGGTTCCTATGGCTACACCTTC
>TRBV12-5|NA|TRBJ1-5|few
CASAWDGSNQPQHF
TGTGCTAGTGCATGGGACGGAAGCAATCAGCCCCAGCATTTT
>TRBV19|NA|TRBJ2-3|NA
CASSIGYSSDTQYF
TGTGCCAGTAGTATAGGGTACTCGAGCGATACGCAGTATTTT
>TRBV28|TRBD1|TRBJ1-1|NA
CASSDPRTGGLNTEAFF
TGTGCCAGCAGCGACCCAAGGACAGGGGGATTGAACACTGAAGCTTTCTTT
>TRBV10-3|NA|TRBJ2-7|few
CAISVGDPKAYEQYF
TGTGCCATCAGTGTAGGCGACCCTAAGGCCTACGAGCAGTACTTC
>TRBV14|TRBD1|TRBJ1-1|NA
CASSQRDRGHTEAFF
TGTGCCAGCAGCCAAAGGGACAGGGGCCACACTGAAGCTTTCTTT
>TRBV9|TRBD2|TRBJ2-2|NA
CASSVSGTSGNTGELFF
TGTGCCAGCAGCGTCTCTGGGACTAGCGGGAACACCGGGGAGCTGTTTTTT
>TRBV18|NA|TRBJ2-3|NA
CASSPFSTDTQYF
TGTGCCAGCTCACCATTTAGCACAGATACGCAGTATTTT
>TRBV27|NA|TRBJ1-1|NA
CASSRRTENTEAFF
TGTGCCAGCAGTCGCCGAACAGAGAACACTGAAGCTTTCTTT
>TRBV18|NA|TRBJ1-1|NA
CASSPAGSNTEAFF
TGTGCCAGCTCACCGGCGGGATCGAACACTGAAGCTTTCTTT
>TRBV29-1|TRBD1|TRBJ2-7|once
CSVSQGTLYEQYF
TGCAGCGTTTCACAGGGGACCCTATACGAGCAGTACTTC
>TRBV27|TRBD1|TRBJ2-3|NA
CASSSGQGRDTQYF
TGTGCCAGCAGTTCCGGACAGGGCCGGGATACGCAGTATTTT
>TRBV18|TRBD2|TRBJ2-1|NA
CASSPSREGRNNEQFF
TGTGCCAGCTCACCATCGCGGGAGGGCCGGAACAATGAGCAGTTCTTC
>TRBV5-8|NA|TRBJ2-1|NA
CASSLGYMWGVSYNEQFF
TGTGCCAGCAGCTTGGGATACATGTGGGGGGTCTCCTACAATGAGCAGTTCTTC
>TRBV19|TRBD1|TRBJ2-1|NA
CATSGQGYNEQFF
TGTGCCACCTCGGGACAGGGGTACAATGAGCAGTTCTTC
>TRBV4-1|NA|TRBJ1-2|NA
CASSQDWQGESYGYTF
TGCGCCAGCAGCCAAGATTGGCAGGGAGAAAGCTATGGCTACACCTTC
>TRBV4-2|NA|TRBJ2-4|NA
CASSQDLGGTDLAKNIQYF
TGTGCCAGCAGCCAAGATCTCGGCGGGACAGACCTAGCCAAAAACATTCAGTACTTC
>TRBV5-6|NA|TRBJ1-5|NA
CASSLGQNSNQPQHF
TGTGCCAGCAGCTTGGGGCAGAATAGCAATCAGCCCCAGCATTTT
>TRBV2|TRBD1|TRBJ1-1|NA
CASREADREGAEAFF
TGTGCCAGCAGAGAGGCAGACAGGGAAGGTGCTGAAGCTTTCTTT
>TRBV30|TRBD2|TRBJ2-3|NA
CAWTRTGGSTDTQYF
TGTGCCTGGACCCGTACGGGGGGGAGCACAGATACGCAGTATTTT
>TRBV7-9|NA|TRBJ2-3|NA
CASSLEGRQGQYF
TGTGCCAGCAGCTTAGAAGGCAGGCAGGGGCAGTATTTT
>TRBV11-3|TRBD1|TRBJ1-6|NA
CASSFKGAGNSPLHF
TGTGCCAGCAGCTTCAAGGGGGCGGGGAATTCACCCCTCCACTTT
>TRBV5-1|TRBD2|TRBJ2-2|NA
CASSLLAVNTGELFF
TGCGCCAGCAGTTTACTAGCGGTTAACACCGGGGAGCTGTTTTTT
>TRBV29-1|NA|TRBJ1-2|NA
CSAEGSQGNGYTF
TGCAGCGCAGAAGGATCGCAGGGGAATGGCTACACCTTC
>TRBV7-3|NA|TRBJ2-2|NA
CASSLSSGSPGELFF
TGTGCCAGCAGCTTATCATCAGGGAGCCCCGGGGAGCTGTTTTTT
>TRBV25-1|TRBD2|TRBJ2-7|few
CASSDAGLAAYEQYF
TGTGCCAGCAGCGATGCTGGCCTAGCGGCCTACGAGCAGTACTTC
>TRBV10-2|NA|TRBJ2-1|once
CASSVTSRIGEQFF
TGCGCCAGCAGTGTAACCTCTCGTATCGGTGAGCAGTTCTTC
>TRBV13|TRBD1|TRBJ2-2|NA
CASSQMRTGGNTGELFF
TGTGCCAGCAGCCAAATGCGGACAGGGGGGAACACCGGGGAGCTGTTTTTT
>TRBV18|TRBD2|TRBJ2-3|NA
CASSPATSGVSTDTQYF
TGTGCCAGCTCACCGGCGACTAGCGGAGTTAGCACAGATACGCAGTATTTT
>TRBV11-3|NA|TRBJ1-2|NA
CASSLRVGGRYYGYTF
TGTGCCAGCAGCTTAAGGGTCGGGGGGCGCTACTATGGCTACACCTTC
>TRBV19|NA|TRBJ1-3|NA
CASSTNPPGPHQGTIYF
TGTGCCAGTAGTACAAACCCTCCAGGGCCCCACCAGGGCACCATATATTTT
>TRBV27|NA|TRBJ2-7|NA
CASSLSPRAPGLGGEQYF
TGTGCCAGCAGTTTATCGCCGCGGGCTCCGGGTTTAGGGGGCGAGCAGTACTTC
>TRBV2|NA|TRBJ1-2|few
CASSGDLDYGYTF
TGTGCCAGCAGTGGGGACCTAGACTATGGCTACACCTTC
>TRBV2|TRBD2|TRBJ2-1|NA
CASSVLANNEQFF
TGTGCCAGCAGCGTACTAGCGAACAATGAGCAGTTCTTC
>TRBV7-2|TRBD2|TRBJ2-3|NA
CASTLEPSGVVDTQYF
TGTGCCAGCACCCTTGAACCCAGCGGGGTAGTAGATACGCAGTATTTT
>TRBV7-6|NA|TRBJ1-1|NA
CASSLGRNTEAFF
TGTGCCAGCAGCTTGGGTAGGAACACTGAAGCTTTCTTT
>TRBV7-2|NA|TRBJ1-3|NA
CASSAGVGNTIYF
TGTGCCAGCAGCGCAGGTGTTGGAAACACCATATATTTT
>TRBV4-3|NA|TRBJ2-7|NA
CASSQDVTAALPQYF
TGCGCCAGCAGCCAAGATGTAACGGCGGCCCTCCCCCAGTACTTC
>TRBV7-8|NA|TRBJ2-1|NA
CASSARGPGEQFF
TGTGCCAGCAGCGCCCGGGGCCCGGGGGAGCAGTTCTTC
>TRBV6-5|NA|TRBJ1-2|NA
CASSGGLLANYGYTF
TGTGCCAGCAGCGGAGGGCTCCTCGCTAACTATGGCTACACCTTC
>TRBV6-1|NA|TRBJ1-1|NA
CASSVEGGYTEAFF
TGTGCCAGCAGTGTGGAGGGAGGGTACACTGAAGCTTTCTTT
>TRBV4-2|NA|TRBJ2-7|NA
CASSGSGVHEQYF
TGTGCCAGCAGCGGTTCGGGAGTCCACGAGCAGTACTTC
>TRBV30|TRBD1|TRBJ1-5|NA
CAWNRGPGQPQHF
TGTGCCTGGAACAGGGGGCCGGGGCAGCCCCAGCATTTT
>TRBV6-5|NA|TRBJ1-1|few
CASSYDGNTEAFF
TGTGCCAGCAGTTACGACGGGAACACTGAAGCTTTCTTT
>TRBV5-8|TRBD1|TRBJ1-5|few
CASSFRGQGSQPQHF
TGTGCCAGCAGCTTTAGAGGACAGGGGAGCCAGCCCCAGCATTTT
>TRBV5-1|TRBD2|TRBJ2-5|NA
CASSLESGRAETQYF
TGCGCCAGCAGCTTGGAAAGCGGGAGGGCCGAGACCCAGTACTTC
>TRBV30|NA|TRBJ1-5|few
CAWSFGRNQPQHF
TGTGCCTGGAGCTTCGGACGCAATCAGCCCCAGCATTTT
>TRBV11-2|TRBD2|TRBJ2-3|NA
CASSLGLGTRATDTQYF
TGTGCCAGCAGCTTGGGGCTCGGGACTAGAGCCACAGATACGCAGTATTTT
>TRBV7-9|NA|TRBJ2-5|NA
CASSLAMAGETQYF
TGTGCCAGCAGCTTAGCTATGGCCGGAGAGACCCAGTACTTC
>TRBV18|TRBD1|TRBJ1-1|NA
CASSPQGANTEAFF
TGTGCCAGCTCACCACAGGGGGCGAACACTGAAGCTTTCTTT
>TRBV7-2|TRBD2|TRBJ2-3|NA
CASSLALAGGTQYF
TGTGCCAGCAGCTTAGCTCTAGCGGGCGGTACGCAGTATTTT
>TRBV5-1|TRBD2|TRBJ2-7|NA
CASSPTSSPYEQYF
TGCGCCAGCAGCCCGACTAGCAGCCCCTACGAGCAGTACTTC
>TRBV28|TRBD1|TRBJ2-5|NA
CASSQGDNQETQYF
TGTGCCAGCTCACAGGGGGACAACCAAGAGACCCAGTACTTC
>TRBV27|TRBD2|TRBJ2-1|once
CASSSSSGRSSYNEQFF
TGTGCCAGCAGTTCAAGTAGCGGGAGAAGCTCCTACAATGAGCAGTTCTTC